This T cell receptor (beta chain) comes out of a study of T-cell reconstitution after alpha-beta-depleted transplantation in children. V was pared by 4 bases and J by 6 bases, with 5 bases of the junction left unmatched. Germline values: CDR1 MGHDK, CDR2 SYGVNS. This CDR3 is built from 14 residues. This clonotype was counted ten times or more. Its antigen is undetermined. General observations from the study: Diversity of TCRbeta at day 60 was high in some patients, arising from surviving recipient T cells and thymic progenitors. Expanded graft clones numbering several hundred reportedly gave rise to alpha-beta T cells about two months after transplant. Newly generated T cells supplied most T-cell counts and diversity one year post-transplant.

Unique molecular identifiers were incorporated into the prepared TCRbeta library. TCRdb reprocessed the PCR reads via MiXCR and lists one record per CDR3 protein. Of about 160,000 distinct CDR3 sequences in the sample, over 8.5% are singletons; the top ten hold about 13%. The receptor was derived from a boy aged 2 to 9 with acute myeloid leukemia, due to receive a stem cell transplant. J is TRBJ2-1 and V is TRBV25-1; 8 nucleotides match TRBD2. The input for sequencing was PBMCs, taken before TCRalphabeta/CD19-depleted stem cell transplant. Here the CDR3 reads CASSGLAGFNEQFF. In DNA form, the CDR3 reads TGTGCCAGCAGTGGATTAGCGGGATTCAATGAGCAGTTCTTC.